The entry that follows covers one TCR beta chain sequence. Its antigen is not known. Using immunoSEQ multiplex PCR, the repertoire was profiled, and TCRdb retains in-frame clones only, with some absent. The sample lists about 90,000 clones; roughly nine tenths were seen once. This sample is part of a study of graft-versus-host responses after intestinal transplantation. Overall study: Recipients got multivisceral, liver-intestinal, or isolated intestinal transplants. Once they had received anti-thymocyte globulin induction, all recipients took tacrolimus and steroids for around 3 years. Overall study findings and caveats: With peak circulating GvH clone levels came an association with early post-transplant HvG declines. The recipient marrow held GvH clones, and some of them showed up first in ileum or blood.

V lost 4 bases to trimming and J lost 4 bases; unmatched junction nucleotides: 2. This CDR3 comprises 14 residues. CDR1 MNHNS and CDR2 SASEGT come from the germline V gene. The sample consisted of unstimulated CD8+ T cells sorted from spleen or lymph node cells, taken before intestinal transplant. The receptor's source is a human donor who received an intestinal transplant. The J gene is TRBJ2-1, the V gene TRBV6-1; 9 bases are a match to TRBD1. CDR3 loop: CASSGGTGYNEQFF. CDR3 DNA: TGTGCCAGCAGTGGTGGGACAGGGTACAATGAGCAGTTCTTC.